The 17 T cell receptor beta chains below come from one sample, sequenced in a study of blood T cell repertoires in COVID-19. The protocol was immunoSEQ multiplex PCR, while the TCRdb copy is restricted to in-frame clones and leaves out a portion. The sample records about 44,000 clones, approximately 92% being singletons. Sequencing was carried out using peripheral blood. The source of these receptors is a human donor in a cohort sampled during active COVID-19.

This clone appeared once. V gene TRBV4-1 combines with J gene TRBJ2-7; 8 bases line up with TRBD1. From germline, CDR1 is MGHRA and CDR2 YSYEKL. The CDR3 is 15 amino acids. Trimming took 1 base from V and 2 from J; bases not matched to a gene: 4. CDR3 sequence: CASSQAPGQAYEQYF. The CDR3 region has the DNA TGCGCCAGCAGCCAAGCCCCGGGACAGGCCTACGAGCAGTACTTC.

CDR3 amino acids: CASSLAHYEQYF. The DNA for the CDR3 is TGTGCCAGCAGTTTAGCCCACTACGAGCAGTACTTC. This sequence joins TRBV12-3 or TRBV12-4 and TRBJ2-7; no reliable D call. The CDR3 runs to 12 residues. V was pared by 0 bases and J by 3 bases, with 3 bases between.

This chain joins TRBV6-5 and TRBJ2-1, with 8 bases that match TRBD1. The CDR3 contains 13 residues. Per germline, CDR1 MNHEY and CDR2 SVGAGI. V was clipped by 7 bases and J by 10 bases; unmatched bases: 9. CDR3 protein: CASKSAGGSEQFF. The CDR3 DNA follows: TGTGCCAGCAAAAGTGCAGGGGGCAGCGAGCAGTTCTTC.

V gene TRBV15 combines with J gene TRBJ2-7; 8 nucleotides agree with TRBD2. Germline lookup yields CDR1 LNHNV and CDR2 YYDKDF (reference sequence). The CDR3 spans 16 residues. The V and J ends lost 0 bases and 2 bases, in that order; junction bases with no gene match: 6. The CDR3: CATSRDSSGGPYEQYF. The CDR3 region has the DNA TGTGCCACCAGCAGAGATTCCAGCGGGGGCCCCTACGAGCAGTACTTC.

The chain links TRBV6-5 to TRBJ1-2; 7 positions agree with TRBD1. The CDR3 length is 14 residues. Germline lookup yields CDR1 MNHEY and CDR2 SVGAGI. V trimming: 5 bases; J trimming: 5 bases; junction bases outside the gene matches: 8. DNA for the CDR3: TGTGCCAGCAGTCCGACAGGGAATGGATATGGCTACACCTTC. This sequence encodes CASSPTGNGYGYTF.

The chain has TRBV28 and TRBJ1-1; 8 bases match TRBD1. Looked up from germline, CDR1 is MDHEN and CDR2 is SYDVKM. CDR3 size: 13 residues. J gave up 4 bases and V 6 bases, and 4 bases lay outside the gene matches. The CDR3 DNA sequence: TGTGCCAGCAGGGACAGGGTTGGCACTGAAGCTTTCTTT. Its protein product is CASRDRVGTEAFF. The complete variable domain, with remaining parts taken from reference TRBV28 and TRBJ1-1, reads DVKVTQSSRYLVKRTGEKVFLECVQDMDHENMFWYRQDPGLGLRLIYFSYDVKMKEKGDIPEGYSVSREKKERFSLILESASTNQTSMYLCASRDRVGTEAFFGQGTRLTVV.

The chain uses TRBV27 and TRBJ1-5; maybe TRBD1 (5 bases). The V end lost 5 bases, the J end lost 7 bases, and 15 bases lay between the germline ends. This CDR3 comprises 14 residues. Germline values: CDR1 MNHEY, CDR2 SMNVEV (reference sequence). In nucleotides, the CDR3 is TGTGCCAGCAGTCCCCGCGGGGGAAGGCAGCCCCAGCATTTT. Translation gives CASSPRGGRQPQHF.

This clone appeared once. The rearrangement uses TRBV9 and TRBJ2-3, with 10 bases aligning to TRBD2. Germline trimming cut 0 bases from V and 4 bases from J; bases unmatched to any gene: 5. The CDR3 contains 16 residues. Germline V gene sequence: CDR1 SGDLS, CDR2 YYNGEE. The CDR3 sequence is CASSVGQRGGADTQYF. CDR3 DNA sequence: TGTGCCAGCAGCGTAGGGCAGCGGGGGGGGGCAGATACGCAGTATTTT.

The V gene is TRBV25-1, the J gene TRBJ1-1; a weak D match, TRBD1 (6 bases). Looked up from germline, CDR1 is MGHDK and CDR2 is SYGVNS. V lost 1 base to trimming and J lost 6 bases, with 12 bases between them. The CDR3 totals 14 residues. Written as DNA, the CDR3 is TGTGCCAGCAGTGAATCATACAGGGCGGCTGAAGCTTTCTTT. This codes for CASSESYRAAEAFF.

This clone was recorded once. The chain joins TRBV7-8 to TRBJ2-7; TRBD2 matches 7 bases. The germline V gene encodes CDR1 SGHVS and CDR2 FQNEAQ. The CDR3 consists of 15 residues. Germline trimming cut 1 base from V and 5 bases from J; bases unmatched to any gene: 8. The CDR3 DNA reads TGTGCCAGCAGCTTAGGCGCGGGAGTCGTCAACGAGCAGTACTTC. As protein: CASSLGAGVVNEQYF.

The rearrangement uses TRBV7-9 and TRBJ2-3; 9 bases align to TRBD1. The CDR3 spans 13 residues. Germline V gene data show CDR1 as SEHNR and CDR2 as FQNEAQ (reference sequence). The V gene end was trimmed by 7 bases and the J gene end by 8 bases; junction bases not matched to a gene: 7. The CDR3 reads CASKGQGVVTQYF. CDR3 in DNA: TGTGCCAGCAAGGGACAGGGCGTTGTTACGCAGTATTTT.

The CDR3 protein is CARTPHGPGQGAFGYTF. As DNA, the CDR3 is TGTGCCAGAACGCCTCATGGTCCCGGACAGGGGGCGTTTGGCTACACCTTC. The chain is built from TRBV21-1 and TRBJ1-2; TRBD1 is the table's D call and was not checked against the DNA. TRBV21-1 is annotated as a pseudogene. The CDR3 contains 17 residues.

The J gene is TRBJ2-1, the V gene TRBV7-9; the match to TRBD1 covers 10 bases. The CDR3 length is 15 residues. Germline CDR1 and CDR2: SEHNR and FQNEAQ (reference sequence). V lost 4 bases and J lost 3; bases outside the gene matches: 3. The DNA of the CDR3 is TGTGCCAGCAGCTACCGGACAGGGGGCTACAATGAGCAGTTCTTC. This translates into CASSYRTGGYNEQFF.

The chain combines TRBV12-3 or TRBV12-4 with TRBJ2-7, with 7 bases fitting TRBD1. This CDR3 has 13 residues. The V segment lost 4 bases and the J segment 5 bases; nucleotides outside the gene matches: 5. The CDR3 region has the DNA TGTGCCAGCAGTTGGGGGACAGTAGACGAGCAGTACTTC. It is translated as CASSWGTVDEQYF.

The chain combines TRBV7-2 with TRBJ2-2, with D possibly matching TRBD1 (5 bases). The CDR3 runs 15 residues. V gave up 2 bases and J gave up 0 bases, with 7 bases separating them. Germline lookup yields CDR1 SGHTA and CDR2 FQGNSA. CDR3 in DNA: TGTGCCAGCAGCTTACGGACAACGAACACCGGGGAGCTGTTTTTT. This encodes CASSLRTTNTGELFF.

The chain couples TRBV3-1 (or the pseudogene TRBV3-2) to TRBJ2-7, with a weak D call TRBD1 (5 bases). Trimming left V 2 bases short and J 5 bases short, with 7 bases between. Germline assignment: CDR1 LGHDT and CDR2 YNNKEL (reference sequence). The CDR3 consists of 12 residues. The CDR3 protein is CASSQTGNEQYF. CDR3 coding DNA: TGTGCCAGCAGCCAAACAGGTAACGAGCAGTACTTC.

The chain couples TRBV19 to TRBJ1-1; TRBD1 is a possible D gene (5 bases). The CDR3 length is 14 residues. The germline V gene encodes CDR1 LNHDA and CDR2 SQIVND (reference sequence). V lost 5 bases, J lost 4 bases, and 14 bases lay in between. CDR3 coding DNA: TGTGCCAGTAGTGCCCTGGGGGGGGGCACTGAAGCTTTCTTT. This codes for CASSALGGGTEAFF.